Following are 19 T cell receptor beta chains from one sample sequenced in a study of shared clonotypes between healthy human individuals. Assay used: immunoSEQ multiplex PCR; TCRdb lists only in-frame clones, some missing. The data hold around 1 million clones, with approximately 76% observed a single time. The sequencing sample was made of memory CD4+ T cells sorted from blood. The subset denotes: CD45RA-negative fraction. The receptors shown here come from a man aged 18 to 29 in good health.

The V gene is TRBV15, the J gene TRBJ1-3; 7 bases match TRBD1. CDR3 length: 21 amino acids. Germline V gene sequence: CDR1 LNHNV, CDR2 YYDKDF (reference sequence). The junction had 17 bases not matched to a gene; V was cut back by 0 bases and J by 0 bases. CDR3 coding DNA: TGTGCCACCAGCAGAGATACGGCGGGACAGATGGGTATGGGCTCTGGAAACACCATATATTTT. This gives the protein CATSRDTAGQMGMGSGNTIYF.

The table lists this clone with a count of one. The CDR3 loop is CASSYSSGQGHNGYTF. The CDR3 bases are TGTGCCAGCAGTTACTCGTCGGGACAGGGTCACAATGGCTACACCTTC. V and J are TRBV6-6 and TRBJ1-2; the match to TRBD1 covers 9 bases. The CDR3 runs to 16 residues. CDR1 is MNHNY, CDR2 SVGAGI, per germline (reference sequence). V shed 0 bases and J 6 bases; nucleotides not matched to a gene: 8.

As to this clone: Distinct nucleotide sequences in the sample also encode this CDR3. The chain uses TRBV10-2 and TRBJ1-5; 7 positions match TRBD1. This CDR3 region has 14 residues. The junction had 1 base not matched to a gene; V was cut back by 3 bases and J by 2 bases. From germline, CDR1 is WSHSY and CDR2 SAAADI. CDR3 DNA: TGCGCCAGCAGTGAAGACAGGGGCAATCAGCCCCAGCATTTT. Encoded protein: CASSEDRGNQPQHF.

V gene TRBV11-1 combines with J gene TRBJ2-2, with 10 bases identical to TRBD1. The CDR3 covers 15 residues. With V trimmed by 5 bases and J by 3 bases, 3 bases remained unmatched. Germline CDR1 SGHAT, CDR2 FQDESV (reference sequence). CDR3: CASSPGTGDTGELFF. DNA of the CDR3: TGTGCCAGCAGCCCCGGGACAGGGGACACCGGGGAGCTGTTTTTT.

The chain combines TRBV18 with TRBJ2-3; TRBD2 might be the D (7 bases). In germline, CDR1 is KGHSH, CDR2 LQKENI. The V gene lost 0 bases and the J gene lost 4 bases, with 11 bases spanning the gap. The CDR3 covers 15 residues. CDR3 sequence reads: CASSPPGGPSDTQYF. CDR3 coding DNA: TGTGCCAGCTCACCACCGGGGGGGCCTTCAGATACGCAGTATTTT.

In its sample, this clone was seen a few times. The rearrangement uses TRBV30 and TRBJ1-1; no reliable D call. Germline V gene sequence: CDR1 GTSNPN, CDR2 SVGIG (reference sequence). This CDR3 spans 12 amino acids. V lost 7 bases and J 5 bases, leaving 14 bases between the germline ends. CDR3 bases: TGTGCCTTCGGGTCCCAAGGGACTGAAGCTTTCTTT. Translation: CAFGSQGTEAFF.

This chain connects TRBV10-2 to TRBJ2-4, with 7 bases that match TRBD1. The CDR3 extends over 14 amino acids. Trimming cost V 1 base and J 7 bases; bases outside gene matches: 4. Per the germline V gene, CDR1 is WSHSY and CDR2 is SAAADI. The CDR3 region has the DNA TGCGCCAGCAGTGAGTTGGGACAGCGGAACATTCAGTACTTC. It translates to CASSELGQRNIQYF.

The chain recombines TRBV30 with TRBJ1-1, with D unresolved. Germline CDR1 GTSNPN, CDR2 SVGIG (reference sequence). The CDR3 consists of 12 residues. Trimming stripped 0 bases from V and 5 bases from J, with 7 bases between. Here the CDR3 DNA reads TGTGCCTGGAGTGTAGAAGCGACTGAAGCTTTCTTT. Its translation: CAWSVEATEAFF.

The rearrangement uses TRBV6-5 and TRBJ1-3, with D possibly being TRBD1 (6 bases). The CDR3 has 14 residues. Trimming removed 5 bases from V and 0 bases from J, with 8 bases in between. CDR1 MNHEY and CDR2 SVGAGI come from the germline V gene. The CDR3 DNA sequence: TGTGCCAGCAGTAGGGGGGACTCTGGAAACACCATATATTTT. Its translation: CASSRGDSGNTIYF.

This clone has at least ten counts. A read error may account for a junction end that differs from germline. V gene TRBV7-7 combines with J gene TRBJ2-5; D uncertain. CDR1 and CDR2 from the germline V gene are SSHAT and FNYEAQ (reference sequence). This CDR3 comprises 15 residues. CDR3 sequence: CASSSGTLSRETQYF. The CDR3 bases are TGTGCTAGCAGCTCTGGAACTTTATCCCGAGAGACCCAGTACTTC.

CDR3 protein: CSARDQPEAFF. The DNA for the CDR3 is TGCAGTGCTAGGGACCAGCCTGAAGCTTTCTTT. The chain combines TRBV20-1 with TRBJ1-1; D unresolved. Germline V gene data show CDR1 as DFQATT and CDR2 as SNEGSKA (reference sequence). Trimming removed 3 bases at V and 6 bases at J, with 8 bases between. The CDR3 length is 11 residues.

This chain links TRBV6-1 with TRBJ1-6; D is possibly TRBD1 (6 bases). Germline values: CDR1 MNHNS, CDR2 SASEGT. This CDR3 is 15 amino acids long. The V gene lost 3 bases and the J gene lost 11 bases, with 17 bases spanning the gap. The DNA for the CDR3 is TGTGCCAGCAGTGAGCTAATGGGGGGCCGAACACCCCTCCACTTT. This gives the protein CASSELMGGRTPLHF.

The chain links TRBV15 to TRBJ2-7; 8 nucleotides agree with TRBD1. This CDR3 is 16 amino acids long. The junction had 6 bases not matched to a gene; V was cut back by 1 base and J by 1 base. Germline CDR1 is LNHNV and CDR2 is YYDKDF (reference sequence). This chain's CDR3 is CATSRVGQGRSYEQYF. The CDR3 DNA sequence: TGTGCCACCAGCAGAGTAGGACAGGGCCGTTCCTACGAGCAGTACTTC.

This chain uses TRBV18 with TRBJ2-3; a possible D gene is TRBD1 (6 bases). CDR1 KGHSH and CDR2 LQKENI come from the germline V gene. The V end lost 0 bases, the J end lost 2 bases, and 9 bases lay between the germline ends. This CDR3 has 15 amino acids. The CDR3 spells CASSPPNRATDTQYF. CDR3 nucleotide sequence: TGTGCCAGCTCACCACCAAACAGGGCCACAGATACGCAGTATTTT.

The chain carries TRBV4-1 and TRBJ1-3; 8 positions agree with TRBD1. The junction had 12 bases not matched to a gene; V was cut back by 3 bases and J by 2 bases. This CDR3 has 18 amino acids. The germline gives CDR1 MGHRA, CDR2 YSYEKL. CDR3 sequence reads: CASSQQGAPRAPGNTIYF. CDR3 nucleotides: TGCGCCAGCAGCCAGCAGGGGGCCCCCAGGGCGCCTGGAAACACCATATATTTT.

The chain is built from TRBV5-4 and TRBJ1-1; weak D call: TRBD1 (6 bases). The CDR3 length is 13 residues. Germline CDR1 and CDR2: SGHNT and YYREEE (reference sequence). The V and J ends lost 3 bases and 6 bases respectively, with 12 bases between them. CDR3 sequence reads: CASSSRQESEAFF. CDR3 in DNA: TGTGCCAGCAGCTCAAGACAGGAGTCTGAAGCTTTCTTT.

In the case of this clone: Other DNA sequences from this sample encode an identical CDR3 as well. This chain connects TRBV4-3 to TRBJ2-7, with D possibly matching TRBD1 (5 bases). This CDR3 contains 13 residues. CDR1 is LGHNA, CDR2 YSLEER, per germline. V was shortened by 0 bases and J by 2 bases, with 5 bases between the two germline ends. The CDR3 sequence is CASSQETAYEQYF. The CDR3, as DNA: TGCGCCAGCAGCCAAGAGACAGCCTACGAGCAGTACTTC.

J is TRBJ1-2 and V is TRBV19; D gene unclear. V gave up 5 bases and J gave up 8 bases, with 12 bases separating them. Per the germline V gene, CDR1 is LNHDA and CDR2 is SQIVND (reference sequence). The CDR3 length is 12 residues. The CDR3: CASSGDIIGYTF. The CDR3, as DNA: TGTGCCAGTAGTGGGGATATTATCGGCTACACCTTC. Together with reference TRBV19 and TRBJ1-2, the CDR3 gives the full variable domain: DGGITQSPKYLFRKEGQNVTLSCEQNLNHDAMYWYRQDPGQGLRLIYYSQIVNDFQKGDIAEGYSVSREKKESFPLTVTSAQKNPTAFYLCASSGDIIGYTFGSGTRLTVV.

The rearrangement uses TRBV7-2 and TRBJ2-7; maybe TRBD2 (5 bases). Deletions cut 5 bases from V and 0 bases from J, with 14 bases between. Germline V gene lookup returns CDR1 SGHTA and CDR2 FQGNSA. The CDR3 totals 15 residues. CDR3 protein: CASSLSRGPSYEQYF. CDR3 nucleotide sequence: TGTGCCAGCAGCCTGTCCAGAGGGCCCTCCTACGAGCAGTACTTC.